This entry concerns a single T cell receptor (beta chain). This entry comes from a study of spatial heterogeneity in lung cancer. TCRdb recomputed calls from the 5' RACE reads with MiXCR, one row per CDR3 protein. The sample contains about 44,000 distinct CDR3 sequences, around 15% of which appear only once. From germline, CDR1 is MDHEN and CDR2 SYDVKM. The CDR3 is 16 residues long. V was cut by 4 bases and J by 10 bases, with 23 bases left in between. Time point: sample taken at primary tumor resection. Frozen PBMC, nontumor lung or tumor provided whole RNA, which was sequenced unsorted. Sequenced here: PBMCs, sampled at surgery. This chain joins TRBV28 and TRBJ2-1; D assignment may be TRBD1 or TRBD2 (6 bases each). The sequence derives from a male donor with early-stage non-small cell lung cancer. This CDR3 reads CASSSPLSTQGGEQFF. Written as DNA, the CDR3 is TGTGCCAGCAGTTCCCCCCTATCCACACAAGGGGGGGAGCAGTTCTTC.